A selection of T cell receptor beta chains follows, all from one sample in a study of OX40 agonist ivuxolimab in advanced cancers. TCRdb keeps only in-frame clones here, not all; method: immunoSEQ multiplex PCR. This sample has about 64,000 clones, with approximately 81% found just once. This material consisted of CD4+ or CD8+ T cells sorted from blood, taken in a trial of the OX40 agonist ivuxolimab. Receptor source: an adult with an advanced solid tumor such as melanoma, head and neck, liver or kidney cancer. The CDR3 runs from the conserved cysteine through the conserved F or W. Each record gives: clone size, J gene, V gene, D gene, CDR3 protein, CDR3 DNA. A D gene is named only where the DNA matches it firmly. Not every row has a clone size; where given, it reads once, few, many or a size class.

>.|TRBJ2-2|TRBV28|TRBD1
CASSFSGQDNTGELFF
TGTGCCAGCAGTTTCAGTGGACAGGACAACACCGGGGAGCTGTTTTTT
>.|TRBJ1-1|TRBV5-1|.
CASSLEGGTEAFF
TGCGCCAGCAGCTTGGAAGGGGGCACTGAAGCTTTCTTT
>.|TRBJ2-1|TRBV18|.
CASSPPGANEQFF
TGTGCCAGCTCACCACCCGGGGCCAATGAGCAGTTCTTC
>few|TRBJ1-2|TRBV4-2|TRBD1
CASRLSPGQGDGYTF
TGTGCCAGCAGACTTAGTCCGGGACAGGGTGATGGCTACACCTTC
>.|TRBJ2-7|TRBV5-1|.
CASSLGRSSSYEQYF
TGCGCCAGCAGCCTCGGACGGAGTTCTTCCTACGAGCAGTACTTC
>.|TRBJ2-2|TRBV7-3|.
CASSLTGELFF
TGTGCCAGCAGCCTCACCGGGGAGCTGTTTTTT
>.|TRBJ1-5|TRBV15|.
CAPRGRQCNQPQHF
TGTGCCCCTCGGGGGAGGCAGTGCAATCAGCCCCAGCATTTT
>.|TRBJ2-7|TRBV6-1|.
CASRKTESREQYF
TGTGCCAGCCGCAAGACAGAGTCCAGGGAGCAGTACTTC
>.|TRBJ1-1|TRBV28|.
CASSVNTEAFF
TGTGCCAGCAGTGTAAACACTGAAGCTTTCTTT
>once|TRBJ1-2|TRBV7-2|.
CASSLNLGSERGYTF
TGTGCCAGCAGCTTAAATCTGGGGTCCGAGCGCGGCTACACCTTC
>.|TRBJ2-7|TRBV7-2|TRBD1
CASSPGAGGVEQYF
TGTGCCAGCAGCCCTGGGGCAGGGGGTGTCGAGCAGTACTTC
>.|TRBJ2-2|TRBV5-1|TRBD1
CASSPNGQGNTGELFF
TGCGCCAGCAGCCCGAATGGACAGGGGAATACCGGGGAGCTGTTTTTT
>.|TRBJ2-7|TRBV21-1|.
CASILRRGVFYEQYF
TGTGCCAGCATTTTGAGGCGGGGTGTCTTCTACGAGCAGTACTTC
>.|TRBJ2-7|TRBV30|TRBD2
CAWTNREAIYEQYF
TGTGCCTGGACCAACCGGGAGGCTATCTACGAGCAGTACTTC
>.|TRBJ2-7|TRBV18|.
CASSPGAEQYF
TGTGCCAGCTCACCGGGGGCCGAGCAGTACTTC
>.|TRBJ1-3|TRBV28|.
CASAEGRNTIYF
TGTGCCAGCGCTGAAGGGAGAAACACCATATATTTT
>.|TRBJ1-2|TRBV28|.
CASTQGWYGYTF
TGTGCCAGCACCCAAGGGTGGTATGGCTACACCTTC
>.|TRBJ2-6|TRBV7-9|TRBD1
CASMPGQPLSGANVLTF
TGTGCCAGCATGCCGGGACAGCCTCTCTCTGGGGCCAACGTCCTGACTTTC
>once|TRBJ2-3|TRBV30|TRBD2
CAWTRGGRVYTDTQYF
TGTGCCTGGACGCGGGGGGGCCGAGTTTACACAGATACGCAGTATTTT
>.|TRBJ2-3|TRBV7-3|TRBD2
CASSTGLAGADTQYF
TGTGCCAGCAGCACGGGACTAGCGGGGGCAGATACGCAGTATTTT
>.|TRBJ2-2|TRBV5-1|.
CASTPGGATGELFF
TGCGCCAGCACCCCAGGGGGGGCAACCGGGGAGCTGTTTTTT
>.|TRBJ2-3|TRBV30|.
CAFSQSTDTQYF
TGTGCCTTCTCGCAGAGCACAGATACGCAGTATTTT
>.|TRBJ2-5|TRBV19|TRBD2
CASSRTGTSLSRETQYF
TGTGCCAGTAGTAGAACCGGGACTAGCCTTTCGCGGGAGACCCAGTACTTC
>.|TRBJ1-6|TRBV11-3|.
CASSLDSHNSPLHF
TGTGCCAGCAGTCTCGACAGCCATAATTCACCCCTCCACTTT
>.|TRBJ1-2|TRBV5-1|.
CASSPRRAVYGYTF
TGCGCCAGCAGCCCCCGGAGGGCAGTTTATGGCTACACCTTC
>.|TRBJ2-2|TRBV18|.
CASPRGANTGELFF
TGTGCCAGCCCGCGAGGGGCTAACACCGGGGAGCTGTTTTTT
>.|TRBJ2-7|TRBV7-6|TRBD1
CASSLGPGQTYEQYF
TGTGCCAGCAGCTTGGGCCCGGGACAGACCTACGAGCAGTACTTC
>.|TRBJ1-3|TRBV7-9|TRBD1
CASSSDRGGSSGNTIYF
TGTGCCAGCAGCTCAGACAGGGGTGGGAGCTCTGGAAACACCATATATTTT
>.|TRBJ2-5|TRBV2|.
CASSVSQNQETQYF
TGTGCCAGCAGTGTTTCACAGAACCAAGAGACCCAGTACTTC
>.|TRBJ2-1|TRBV7-2|.
CASSLEPAAAEQFF
TGTGCCAGCAGCTTAGAGCCAGCAGCTGCTGAGCAGTTCTTC
>.|TRBJ1-1|TRBV28|.
CASSLGGTSTEAFF
TGTGCCAGCAGTTTAGGGGGCACTTCCACTGAAGCTTTCTTT
>.|TRBJ1-4|TRBV6-1|.
CASRGYTTNEKLFF
TGTGCCAGCAGGGGCTATACAACTAATGAAAAACTGTTTTTT
>.|TRBJ2-5|TRBV20-1|.
CSASYLETQYF
TGCAGTGCTAGTTATTTGGAGACCCAGTACTTC
>many|TRBJ2-2|TRBV19|.
CASSGGDRDTPNTGELFF
TGTGCCAGTAGTGGGGGGGACAGAGATACACCGAACACCGGGGAGCTGTTTTTT
>.|TRBJ2-5|TRBV5-6|.
CASSTQGWETQYF
TGTGCCAGCAGCACGCAGGGTTGGGAGACCCAGTACTTC
>.|TRBJ2-7|TRBV7-8|.
CASSRNLGEQYF
TGTGCCAGCAGTCGGAACCTGGGGGAGCAGTACTTC
>.|TRBJ2-3|TRBV9|.
CASRPGLGTDTQYF
TGTGCCAGCAGGCCGGGACTCGGCACAGATACGCAGTATTTT
>.|TRBJ2-5|TRBV2|TRBD1
CASVADRGRETQYF
TGTGCCAGCGTCGCGGACAGGGGAAGGGAGACCCAGTACTTC
>.|TRBJ2-3|TRBV16|TRBD1
CASSHPTGGLTDTQYF
TGTGCCAGCAGCCATCCGACAGGGGGACTCACAGATACGCAGTATTTT
>.|TRBJ2-3|TRBV5-1|.
CASSRDWGTDTQYF
TGCGCCAGCAGCAGGGACTGGGGCACAGATACGCAGTATTTT
>.|TRBJ2-7|TRBV7-2|.
CASSLGEYSYEQYF
TGTGCCAGCAGCTTAGGGGAGTACTCCTACGAGCAGTACTTC
>once|TRBJ2-1|TRBV9|TRBD1
CASSARSGTDPYNEQFF
TGTGCCAGCAGCGCAAGATCCGGGACAGACCCCTACAATGAGCAGTTCTTC
>.|TRBJ2-1|TRBV5-1|TRBD1
CASSLRTGRYEQFF
TGCGCCAGCAGCTTGAGGACAGGAAGGTATGAGCAGTTCTTC
>medium-sized|TRBJ2-5|TRBV27|.
CASSSQETQYF
TGTGCCAGCAGTTCGCAAGAGACCCAGTACTTC
>once|TRBJ2-3|TRBV9|TRBD2
CASSRRAGERSDTQYF
TGTGCCAGCAGCCGCCGAGCGGGAGAAAGGTCAGATACGCAGTATTTT
>.|TRBJ2-3|TRBV5-8|TRBD1
CASREGQGSTGTDTQYF
TGTGCCAGCAGGGAGGGACAGGGGAGCACCGGCACAGATACGCAGTATTTT
>.|TRBJ2-5|TRBV5-6|TRBD2
CASSYGLAGPGTQYF
TGTGCCAGCAGCTACGGACTAGCGGGTCCGGGGACCCAGTACTTC
>few|TRBJ1-5|TRBV19|.
CASSIGSGNQPQHF
TGTGCCAGTAGTATTGGGTCGGGGAATCAGCCCCAGCATTTT
>.|TRBJ2-7|TRBV19|.
CASSIEARYEQYF
TGTGCCAGTAGTATAGAGGCCCGCTACGAGCAGTACTTC
>.|TRBJ2-2|TRBV5-1|TRBD2
CASSLVAGDATGELFF
TGCGCCAGCAGCTTGGTCGCGGGAGATGCCACCGGGGAGCTGTTTTTT